This T cell receptor beta chain was identified in a study of tumor and adjacent non-tumor tissue in lung cancer. Looking at the study overall: Aged roughly 31 to 80 years, patients included approximately 11 men and about 5 women with stage I to III disease. Samples averaged about 3.8 million productive TCRbeta reads each. Study outcomes and limitations: Normal lung showed higher cumulative top 100 clone frequency than tumor. Patients with more diverse tumor TCRs had worse survival.

The template was RNA from unsorted bulk tissue. The normal lung tissue was taken more than 3 cm from the tumor edge. CDR3 length equals 14 residues. Germline V lookup: CDR1 SGHNT, CDR2 YENEEA. Three rounds of nested PCR, following a modified ARM-PCR protocol, produced the TCRbeta library. TCRdb reprocessed the multiplex PCR reads with MiXCR, giving one entry per CDR3 protein. The table includes approximately 47,000 distinct CDR3 sequences, around 60% detected once. Comments on this clonotype: As yet, its antigen is unknown. The junction and the germline gene differ at one end; a read error may be behind it.

The sequence came from a woman aged 70-85 years with non-small cell lung cancer. The V and J genes are TRBV11-3 and TRBJ1-1, with 8 bases lining up with TRBD1. The sample taken for sequencing was distant non-tumor lung tissue. CDR3 in amino acids: CASSSGQGYIEAIF. For the CDR3, the DNA is TGTGCCAGCAGCTCAGGACAGGGCTACATTGAAGCTATCTTT.